The 29 T cell receptor beta chains presented below share a single source sample, sequenced in a study of blood T cell repertoires in COVID-19. Using immunoSEQ multiplex PCR, the repertoire was profiled, and TCRdb retains in-frame clones only, with some absent. The sample consists of 400,000 to 450,000 clones, 80% to 90% of them appearing once. Sequences were obtained from PBMCs or T cells enriched from blood (not recorded which). These receptors were obtained from a man aged 25 to 40 who had recovered from COVID-19.

This chain links TRBV19 with TRBJ2-3, with a tentative D call TRBD1 (5 bases). The V gene lost 2 bases and the J gene lost 2 bases, with 17 bases spanning the gap. The CDR3 has 17 amino acids. In germline, CDR1 is LNHDA, CDR2 SQIVND (reference sequence). The CDR3 coding sequence is TGTGCCAGTAGTATACGGTCAGGGCGTATCAACACAGATACGCAGTATTTT. Its protein product is CASSIRSGRINTDTQYF.

J is TRBJ2-7 and V is TRBV7-9; D is perhaps TRBD2 (6 bases). Germline CDR1 is SEHNR and CDR2 is FQNEAQ (reference sequence). The CDR3 is 16 residues long. With 0 bases removed from V and 1 base from J, the gap between germline ends came to 13 bases. The CDR3: CASSLAVTGTSYEQYF. CDR3 DNA: TGTGCCAGCAGCTTAGCAGTGACCGGGACTTCCTACGAGCAGTACTTC.

This clone was counted many times. The V gene is TRBV2, the J gene TRBJ1-5; the D gene is possibly TRBD1 (6 bases). The CDR3 runs 15 residues. Germline CDR1 reads SNHLY; CDR2 reads FYNNEI. Deletions cut 2 bases from V and 0 bases from J, with 8 bases between. DNA for the CDR3: TGTGCCAGCAGTGAATGGACAGATAGCAATCAGCCCCAGCATTTT. It specifies CASSEWTDSNQPQHF.

The V and J genes are TRBV3-1 (or the pseudogene TRBV3-2) and TRBJ1-4; 8 nucleotides agree with TRBD1. This CDR3 contains 14 residues. Germline-derived CDR1 and CDR2 are LGHDT and YNNKEL (reference sequence). The junction had 4 bases not matched to a gene; V was cut back by 3 bases and J by 7 bases. CDR3 loop: CASSQTGALEKLFF. The CDR3 DNA sequence: TGTGCCAGCAGCCAGACAGGGGCCCTTGAAAAACTGTTTTTT.

The chain couples TRBV5-1 to TRBJ2-7; maybe TRBD1 (5 bases). The V end was cut by 3 bases, the J end by 0 bases, with 7 bases between. This CDR3 has 13 residues. Germline assignment: CDR1 SGHRS and CDR2 YFSETQ. CDR3 protein: CASSWTLSYEQYF. CDR3 DNA sequence: TGCGCCAGCAGCTGGACACTCTCCTACGAGCAGTACTTC. Using reference TRBV5-1 and TRBJ2-7 for the parts outside the CDR3, the full variable domain is KAGVTQTPRYLIKTRGQQVTLSCSPISGHRSVSWYQQTPGQGLQFLFEYFSETQRNKGNFPGRFSGRQFSNSRSEMNVSTLELGDSALYLCASSWTLSYEQYFGPGTRLTVT.

The chain links TRBV12-3 or TRBV12-4 to TRBJ2-7; D not resolved. The CDR3 extends over 13 amino acids. V gave up 6 bases and J gave up 5 bases, with 14 bases separating them. Here the CDR3 reads CASSFAGIDEQYF. The CDR3 nucleotides read TGTGCCAGCAGCTTCGCAGGAATTGACGAGCAGTACTTC.

The chain carries TRBV5-4 and TRBJ2-2, with 7 bases identical to TRBD1. The junction had 7 bases not matched to a gene; V was cut back by 6 bases and J by 2 bases. The germline gives CDR1 SGHNT, CDR2 YYREEE (reference sequence). The CDR3 sequence is 15 residues long. The CDR3 DNA reads TGTGCCAGCACGTTAGGACAGGCAAACACCGGGGAGCTGTTTTTT. Residues: CASTLGQANTGELFF.

The chain uses TRBV9 and TRBJ2-7; D possibly corresponds to TRBD1 (6 bases). With 3 bases removed from V and 5 bases from J, the gap between germline ends came to 18 bases. The CDR3 has 15 residues. Germline V gene sequence: CDR1 SGDLS, CDR2 YYNGEE. For the CDR3, the DNA is TGTGCCAGCAGCGCCGGGACAAAGTTGATCCACGAGCAGTACTTC. Translation: CASSAGTKLIHEQYF.

This chain uses TRBV3-1 (or the pseudogene TRBV3-2) with TRBJ1-1, with D unresolved. Germline V CDR1 and CDR2: LGHDT, YNNKEL (reference sequence). The V gene lost 0 bases and the J gene lost 1 base, with 6 bases spanning the gap. The CDR3 is 14 amino acids. This chain's CDR3 is CASSQERRNTEAFF. CDR3 DNA sequence: TGTGCCAGCAGCCAAGAAAGGAGGAACACTGAAGCTTTCTTT.

This clone has just one count. The chain employs TRBV29-1 and TRBJ1-1; 10 nucleotides line up with TRBD1. Germline V gene lookup returns CDR1 SQVTM and CDR2 ANQGSEA. J lost 4 bases, V lost 7 bases, and 12 bases had no gene match. This CDR3 spans 15 amino acids. DNA for the CDR3: TGCAGCGCCGACGATTTTGGGACAGGGGTCACTGAAGCTTTCTTT. It encodes CSADDFGTGVTEAFF.

V usage is TRBV5-6 and J usage is TRBJ2-7, with D maybe TRBD2 (5 bases). Germline-derived CDR1 and CDR2 are SGHDT and YYEEEE. CDR3 length: 16 amino acids. Trimming took 0 bases from V and 6 from J, leaving 19 bases between them. The CDR3 reads CASSLASGRGPFEQYF. The CDR3 DNA follows: TGTGCCAGCAGCTTGGCGTCGGGCAGAGGGCCCTTCGAGCAGTACTTC.

A word on this clone: Other DNA sequences in the sample encode the same CDR3. The chain links TRBV28 to TRBJ1-6, with 9 nucleotides matching TRBD1. The germline V gene encodes CDR1 MDHEN and CDR2 SYDVKM. The length of the CDR3 is 15 residues. V shed 4 bases and J 5 bases; nucleotides not matched to a gene: 3. The CDR3 protein is CASSSGQGNNSPLHF. The CDR3 DNA follows: TGTGCCAGCAGTTCGGGACAGGGTAATAATTCACCCCTCCACTTT.

The chain is built from TRBV9 and TRBJ2-5; TRBD1 matches 7 bases. The germline CDR1 and CDR2 sequences are SGDLS and YYNGEE. This CDR3 region has 15 residues. V lost 0 bases and J lost 4; bases outside the gene matches: 6. The CDR3 loop reads CASSVGGTDPETQYF. DNA of the CDR3: TGTGCCAGCAGCGTAGGGGGGACAGACCCAGAGACCCAGTACTTC.

The V and J genes are TRBV5-1 and TRBJ2-3; 9 positions match TRBD1. The J segment lost 5 bases and the V segment lost 2 bases, leaving 9 bases of the junction unmatched. The length of the CDR3 is 16 residues. Germline lookup yields CDR1 SGHRS and CDR2 YFSETQ. CDR3 sequence: CASSFGGTGPGDTQYF. The CDR3 DNA reads TGCGCCAGCAGCTTTGGAGGGACAGGGCCTGGAGATACGCAGTATTTT.

The chain couples TRBV5-1 to TRBJ2-4, with 7 bases matching TRBD1. Unmatched junction bases numbered 1, after V lost 4 bases and J lost 6 bases. Germline CDR1 is SGHRS and CDR2 is YFSETQ. This CDR3 has 12 amino acids. CDR3 in DNA: TGCGCCAGCAGCCGGACAGGAAACATTCAGTACTTC. Its translation is CASSRTGNIQYF.

The chain recombines TRBV6-1 with TRBJ1-1, with D unresolved. The germline V gene encodes CDR1 MNHNS and CDR2 SASEGT. Trimming took off 2 bases at V and 8 bases at J, with 9 bases between the two ends. The CDR3 runs 12 residues. In DNA, the CDR3 is TGTGCCAGCAGTGAATCAAATCCCGAAGCTTTCTTT. Its protein is CASSESNPEAFF.

The chain has TRBV28 and TRBJ1-5; tentative D call: TRBD1 (6 bases). CDR3 length equals 15 residues. The germline V gene encodes CDR1 MDHEN and CDR2 SYDVKM. Deletions cut 6 bases from V and 5 bases from J, with 17 bases between. The DNA of the CDR3 is TGTGCCAGCAGCTCAGGGGTTAGGGGGTATCAGCCCCAGCATTTT. Amino acid sequence: CASSSGVRGYQPQHF.

The chain employs TRBV13 and TRBJ2-2, with D maybe TRBD2 (6 bases). The V gene lost 4 bases and the J gene lost 0 bases, with 6 bases spanning the gap. This CDR3 contains 14 residues. Germline CDR1 and CDR2: PRHDT and FYEKMQ (reference sequence). CDR3 residues: CASSSGANTGELFF. CDR3 nucleotides: TGTGCCAGCAGCTCGGGGGCGAACACCGGGGAGCTGTTTTTT.

CDR3 sequence: CASTQGYNEQFF. Written as DNA, the CDR3 is TGCGCCAGCACCCAGGGCTACAATGAGCAGTTCTTC. The chain has TRBV5-1 and TRBJ2-1, with D perhaps TRBD1 (5 bases). Germline V lookup: CDR1 SGHRS, CDR2 YFSETQ. This CDR3 contains 12 residues. V was trimmed by 6 bases and J by 3 bases, leaving 7 bases between them.

The V and J genes are TRBV19 and TRBJ1-2; 7 nucleotides line up with TRBD1. This CDR3 comprises 14 residues. Germline lookup yields CDR1 LNHDA and CDR2 SQIVND (reference sequence). V shed 9 bases and J 8 bases; nucleotides not matched to a gene: 15. CDR3 protein: CASRYPGGGEGYTF. DNA of the CDR3: TGTGCCAGCCGATACCCGGGAGGGGGCGAAGGCTACACCTTC.

V gene TRBV5-6 combines with J gene TRBJ2-7; D is perhaps TRBD2 (5 bases). Trimming removed 8 bases at V and 2 bases at J, with 17 bases between. The CDR3 is 14 residues long. The germline gives CDR1 SGHDT, CDR2 YYEEEE. The CDR3: CASLKRTSTYEQYF. The CDR3, as DNA: TGTGCCAGTCTTAAAAGGACTTCTACCTACGAGCAGTACTTC.

This chain uses TRBV5-1 with TRBJ2-7; the match to TRBD1 covers 7 bases. CDR1 is SGHRS and CDR2 is YFSETQ in the germline V gene. Trimming removed 4 bases from V and 0 bases from J; junction bases left unmatched: 4. This CDR3 has 14 amino acids. CDR3 nucleotide sequence: TGCGCCAGCAGCCCGGGACAGTACTCCTACGAGCAGTACTTC. Its translation is CASSPGQYSYEQYF.

In nucleotides, the CDR3 is TGTGCCAGCAGCTTTGGGACAGTAAACACTGAAGCTTTCTTT. Translating gives CASSFGTVNTEAFF. The chain uses TRBV5-8 and TRBJ1-1; 7 bases are shared with TRBD1. In germline, CDR1 is SGHTS, CDR2 YDEGEE. The CDR3 has 14 residues. The V segment lost 2 bases and the J segment 2 bases; nucleotides outside the gene matches: 3.

The J gene is TRBJ2-5, the V gene TRBV2; 7 bases map to TRBD1. This CDR3 is 14 amino acids long. Germline loops: CDR1 SNHLY, CDR2 FYNNEI. With 7 bases clipped from V and 7 bases from J, the junction kept 12 bases outside the gene matches. The CDR3 protein is CASKGATTAGTQYF. CDR3 DNA sequence: TGTGCCAGCAAGGGGGCTACTACGGCCGGGACCCAGTACTTC.

A single count supports this clone. The CDR3 spells CAISEGGSYEQYF. CDR3 nucleotides: TGTGCCATCAGTGAGGGGGGGTCCTACGAGCAGTACTTC. This chain links TRBV10-3 with TRBJ2-7; D is perhaps TRBD2 (6 bases). Trimming took 2 bases from V and 1 from J, leaving 6 bases between them. The germline CDR1 and CDR2 sequences are ENHRY and SYGVKD. The CDR3 is made up of 13 amino acids.

The chain joins TRBV27 to TRBJ1-4; tentatively, D is TRBD1 (5 bases). The germline V gene encodes CDR1 MNHEY and CDR2 SMNVEV (reference sequence). This CDR3 region has 14 residues. V lost 2 bases, J lost 7 bases, and 11 bases lay in between. CDR3 protein: CASSLRMGGEKLFF. The DNA for the CDR3 is TGTGCCAGCAGTTTAAGGATGGGGGGTGAAAAACTGTTTTTT.

The CDR3 DNA follows: TGCAGCGTTTCTAGCGGGAGCTACGAGCAGTACTTC. Translating gives CSVSSGSYEQYF. The V gene is TRBV29-1, the J gene TRBJ2-7; 10 bases map to TRBD2. V was pared by 5 bases and J by 3 bases, with 1 base of the junction left unmatched. Germline loops: CDR1 SQVTM, CDR2 ANQGSEA. This CDR3 is 12 amino acids long.

The CDR3 region is CASSEPGHNTGELFF. CDR3 coding DNA: TGTGCCAGCAGTGAGCCGGGACACAACACCGGGGAGCTGTTTTTT. V and J are TRBV28 and TRBJ2-2; D might be TRBD1 (6 bases). V lost 5 bases, J lost 2 bases, and 12 bases lay in between. CDR3 length: 15 amino acids. Per the germline V gene, CDR1 is MDHEN and CDR2 is SYDVKM.

J is TRBJ1-5 and V is TRBV7-6, with a tentative D call TRBD1 (6 bases). The CDR3 contains 16 residues. Germline loops: CDR1 SGHVS, CDR2 FNYEAQ. Trimming left V 1 base short and J 9 bases short, with 19 bases between. The chain's CDR3 is CASSLEAGGEGGPQHF. The CDR3 DNA is TGTGCCAGCAGCTTAGAGGCTGGGGGAGAAGGGGGGCCCCAGCATTTT.